Each of the 9 T cell receptor beta chains below was sequenced from the same sample in a study of HIV-infected children after antiretroviral therapy interruption (dated by TCRdb to the late 2010s). In light of the paper, this sample's treatment or condition label describes: PENTA 11 planned treatment interruption arm or continuous ART arm. Libraries were prepared through 3' RACE. The reads were generated on an Illumina MiSeq. TCR libraries were generated from RNA by a 3' RACE protocol incorporating unique molecular identifiers so that PCR amplification bias could be corrected. Clones were called with MiXCR by TCRdb after fastp trimmed the public reads at Q25, and only in-frame beta chains were retained. Rows matching on CDR3 protein sequence are summarized as one entry with the most common DNA and genes. For this sample the table gives 35,000 to 50,000 distinct CDR3 sequences, of which about 6% were detected only once. The ten biggest clones cover about 0.97% of the sample.

The sample here was CD45RA+ CD4+ T cells from PBMCs, pooled from several time points, taken from a donor given antiretroviral therapy, either interrupted or continuous. The cell subset or site label for this specimen denotes: naive CD4+ CD45RA+ CD45RO- T cells. These receptors originate from a pool of human donors with HIV.

This clonotype came up a few times. The CDR3 here is CASSLPQGAWQETQYF. The CDR3 region has the DNA TGTGCCAGCAGTCTACCACAGGGGGCTTGGCAAGAGACCCAGTACTTC. The chain couples TRBV28 to TRBJ2-5; TRBD1 matches 9 bases. Per the germline V gene, CDR1 is MDHEN and CDR2 is SYDVKM. CDR3 length equals 16 residues. The V and J ends lost 5 bases and 2 bases, in that order; junction bases with no gene match: 9.

This clonotype was counted at least ten times. The junction differs from germline at one of its ends, possibly a read error. The chain links TRBV6-5 to TRBJ2-7; D is uncertain. Per the germline V gene, CDR1 is MNHEY and CDR2 is SVGAGI. This CDR3 is 12 amino acids long. In nucleotides, the CDR3 is TGTGCCAGCAGCCCTTCCTCCTTCGAGCAGTACTTC. Amino acids: CASSPSSFEQYF.

This clonotype was observed many times. The chain joins TRBV20-1 to TRBJ1-6; no reliable D call. V gave up 0 bases and J gave up 9 bases, with 15 bases separating them. Germline loops: CDR1 DFQATT, CDR2 SNEGSKA (reference sequence). This CDR3 comprises 15 residues. CDR3 in amino acids: CSARDFGFGSSPLHF. DNA of the CDR3: TGCAGTGCTAGAGATTTCGGGTTTGGAAGTTCACCCCTCCACTTT.

The chain uses TRBV12-3 or TRBV12-4 and TRBJ2-5, with D unresolved. The V end lost 2 bases, the J end lost 9 bases, and 7 bases lay between the germline ends. The CDR3 runs to 11 residues. The CDR3 reads CASSLMEPQYF. CDR3 bases: TGTGCCAGCAGTTTAATGGAGCCCCAGTACTTC.

This clonotype showed up many times. The V and J genes are TRBV20-1 and TRBJ2-5; 8 bases line up with TRBD2. V dropped 5 bases and J dropped 4; count of bases not matched to a gene: 9. Germline V gene sequence: CDR1 DFQATT, CDR2 SNEGSKA (reference sequence). The CDR3 is made up of 14 amino acids. For the CDR3, the DNA is TGCAGTGCTCCCTCGCCGGGAGGGGCAGAGACCCAGTACTTC. Translation gives CSAPSPGGAETQYF.

This clonotype has at least ten counts. V is TRBV6-1 and J is TRBJ2-1, with TRBD2 as a possible D gene (6 bases). The CDR3 extends over 13 amino acids. V lost 1 base and J lost 9, with 10 bases in between. Germline values: CDR1 MNHNS, CDR2 SASEGT. The CDR3 nucleotides are TGTGCCAGCAGTGAAGGACTAGGTGGTGAGCAGTTCTTC. Translation gives CASSEGLGGEQFF.

This clonotype has a count of ten or more. The chain couples TRBV28 to TRBJ2-3; D unresolved. Per the germline V gene, CDR1 is MDHEN and CDR2 is SYDVKM. CDR3 length: 16 residues. The ends were cut back, 5 bases at V and 2 bases at J, with 17 bases in the middle. CDR3 amino acids: CASSPRPGKHTDTQYF. DNA for the CDR3: TGTGCCAGCAGTCCGAGACCCGGAAAACACACAGATACGCAGTATTTT.

At least ten counts were recorded for this clonotype. The rearrangement uses TRBV19 and TRBJ1-4, with D tentatively TRBD1 (6 bases). With 7 bases removed from V and 3 bases from J, the gap between germline ends came to 9 bases. The CDR3 runs 13 residues. CDR1 and CDR2 (germline): LNHDA, SQIVND (reference sequence). The CDR3 loop reads CASKDSPNEKLFF. CDR3 DNA sequence: TGTGCCAGTAAGGACAGTCCTAATGAAAAACTGTTTTTT.

At least ten counts were recorded for this clonotype. This chain links TRBV29-1 with TRBJ2-7; possible D gene TRBD2, 7 bases. This CDR3 is built from 15 residues. Germline V gene data show CDR1 as SQVTM and CDR2 as ANQGSEA. Between the trimmed V and J ends, which lost 4 bases and 0 bases, there was a span of 16 bases. CDR3 DNA sequence: TGCAGCGTTGCCCCCGGGGGGCGACCCTCCTACGAGCAGTACTTC. Encoded protein: CSVAPGGRPSYEQYF.